The rows below give T cell receptor beta chains drawn from one sample of a study of blood T cell repertoires in COVID-19. The protocol was immunoSEQ multiplex PCR, while the TCRdb copy is restricted to in-frame clones and leaves out a portion. Here the sample spans 43,000 or so clones, roughly 87% being singletons. What was sequenced was peripheral blood. The origin of the receptors is a woman of 80 years or more with active COVID-19. The CDR3 runs from the conserved cysteine through the conserved F or W. The order of the fields is J gene, clone size, V gene, D gene, CDR3 DNA, CDR3 protein. The D gene is left open where the match is weak. Only some rows state a clone size, as once, few, many or a class for expanded clones.

j_call: TRBJ2-3
clone_size: once
v_call: TRBV19
d_call: TRBD2
cdr3_nt: TGTGCCAGTAGTCCCCGTGCGGGGGGAGGAGATACGCAGTATTTT
cdr3_aa: CASSPRAGGGDTQYF

j_call: TRBJ2-3
clone_size: -
v_call: TRBV3-1/TRBV3-2
d_call: TRBD1
cdr3_nt: TGTGCCAGCAGCCGTACAGGGGGCAAGGCAGATACGCAGTATTTT
cdr3_aa: CASSRTGGKADTQYF

j_call: TRBJ2-1
clone_size: -
v_call: TRBV6-4
d_call: TRBD1
cdr3_nt: TGTGCCAGCAGTGAAGGGACAGGGGGCTCCGGAATTTACAATGAGCAGTTCTTC
cdr3_aa: CASSEGTGGSGIYNEQFF

j_call: TRBJ2-2
clone_size: -
v_call: TRBV14
d_call: TRBD2
cdr3_nt: TGTGCCAGCAGCCAAAGCGGGGGGGTAACCGGGGAGCTGTTTTTT
cdr3_aa: CASSQSGGVTGELFF

j_call: TRBJ2-1
clone_size: -
v_call: TRBV3-1/TRBV3-2
d_call: -
cdr3_nt: TGTGCCAGCAGCCAAGTCCTACTAAGCCCCCATGAGCAGTTCTTC
cdr3_aa: CASSQVLLSPHEQFF

j_call: TRBJ2-2
clone_size: -
v_call: TRBV27
d_call: -
cdr3_nt: TGTGCCAGCACCCCGTTAAAGGGGTCGGACACCGGGGAGCTGTTTTTT
cdr3_aa: CASTPLKGSDTGELFF

j_call: TRBJ1-5
clone_size: -
v_call: TRBV5-8
d_call: -
cdr3_nt: TGTGCCAGCAGCCTTGGGGGGGTAAGCAATCAGCCCCAGCATTTT
cdr3_aa: CASSLGGVSNQPQHF

j_call: TRBJ2-2
clone_size: -
v_call: TRBV4-2
d_call: TRBD2
cdr3_nt: TGTGCCAGCAGCCAAGATATTTGGCTAGCGGGGGGTAACACCGGGGAGCTGTTTTTT
cdr3_aa: CASSQDIWLAGGNTGELFF

j_call: TRBJ2-1
clone_size: -
v_call: TRBV5-6
d_call: TRBD2
cdr3_nt: TGTGCCAGCAGCTTGTTCAGCGGGGGGACTGCCTACAATGAGCAGTTCTTC
cdr3_aa: CASSLFSGGTAYNEQFF

j_call: TRBJ1-5
clone_size: -
v_call: TRBV6-2/TRBV6-3
d_call: -
cdr3_nt: TGTGCCAGCAGCCCAGGGAGCAGCAATCAGCCCCAGCATTTT
cdr3_aa: CASSPGSSNQPQHF

j_call: TRBJ1-1
clone_size: -
v_call: TRBV18
d_call: -
cdr3_nt: TGTGCCAGCTCACCGGCGCGGGACCGGAACACTGAAGCTTTCTTT
cdr3_aa: CASSPARDRNTEAFF

j_call: TRBJ2-5
clone_size: medium-sized
v_call: TRBV7-2
d_call: TRBD1
cdr3_nt: TGTGCCAGCAGCGTGGACAGGGGGCTCCAAGAGACCCAGTACTTC
cdr3_aa: CASSVDRGLQETQYF

j_call: TRBJ2-3
clone_size: once
v_call: TRBV6-1
d_call: TRBD1
cdr3_nt: TGTGCCAGCAGTGAAGTCCGGACAGGGGGTCCAGATACGCAGTATTTT
cdr3_aa: CASSEVRTGGPDTQYF

j_call: TRBJ2-2
clone_size: -
v_call: TRBV28
d_call: -
cdr3_nt: TGTGCCAGCAGGATTGGAGGGGTAGGGACCGGGGAGCTGTTTTTT
cdr3_aa: CASRIGGVGTGELFF

j_call: TRBJ1-3
clone_size: -
v_call: TRBV7-6
d_call: -
cdr3_nt: TGTGCCAGCAGCACTACCGCGCGGGGCAGTGGAAACACCATATATTTT
cdr3_aa: CASSTTARGSGNTIYF

j_call: TRBJ2-7
clone_size: -
v_call: TRBV19
d_call: -
cdr3_nt: TGTGCCAGTAGTCTACGACAGGGAGGCTACGAGCAGTACTTC
cdr3_aa: CASSLRQGGYEQYF

j_call: TRBJ2-7
clone_size: -
v_call: TRBV30
d_call: -
cdr3_nt: TGTGCCTGGAGTGGCGGGCGGATCTACGAGCAGTACTTC
cdr3_aa: CAWSGGRIYEQYF

j_call: TRBJ2-2
clone_size: -
v_call: TRBV11-2
d_call: TRBD1
cdr3_nt: TGTGCCAGCAGCTCGGGACAGGGGATGAACACCGGGGAGCTGTTTTTT
cdr3_aa: CASSSGQGMNTGELFF

j_call: TRBJ2-7
clone_size: -
v_call: TRBV19
d_call: TRBD1
cdr3_nt: TGTGCCAGTAGTAACTCGGACAGGGCGGGTTCCTACGAGCAGTACTTC
cdr3_aa: CASSNSDRAGSYEQYF

j_call: TRBJ1-4
clone_size: -
v_call: TRBV7-3
d_call: TRBD1
cdr3_nt: TGTGCCAGCAGCTTAGACAGGGGTGAAAAACTGTTTTTT
cdr3_aa: CASSLDRGEKLFF

j_call: TRBJ2-3
clone_size: -
v_call: TRBV6-2/TRBV6-3
d_call: -
cdr3_nt: TGTGCCAGCACCCCAGGGGATCCAGATACGCAGTATTTT
cdr3_aa: CASTPGDPDTQYF

j_call: TRBJ2-1
clone_size: -
v_call: TRBV5-6
d_call: TRBD1
cdr3_nt: TGTGCCAGCAGCTTGGTTAGGACAGGGGGCTACAATGAGCAGTTCTTC
cdr3_aa: CASSLVRTGGYNEQFF

j_call: TRBJ1-2
clone_size: -
v_call: TRBV6-5
d_call: -
cdr3_nt: TGTGCCAGCACCCCCGAGAGACAGGCTTATGGCTACACCTTC
cdr3_aa: CASTPERQAYGYTF

j_call: TRBJ2-5
clone_size: -
v_call: TRBV5-6
d_call: TRBD1
cdr3_nt: TGTGCCAGCAGCTCCCAAGGGGGCGGAGAGACCCAGTACTTC
cdr3_aa: CASSSQGGGETQYF

j_call: TRBJ2-7
clone_size: -
v_call: TRBV18
d_call: -
cdr3_nt: TGTGCCAGCTCACCACCCGGACCCGACTATAGCTACGAGCAGTACTTC
cdr3_aa: CASSPPGPDYSYEQYF

j_call: TRBJ2-1
clone_size: -
v_call: TRBV5-4
d_call: TRBD2
cdr3_nt: TGTGCCAGCAGCCCCGGGACTAGCGGGGCCGGCGAGCAGTTCTTC
cdr3_aa: CASSPGTSGAGEQFF

j_call: TRBJ1-4
clone_size: -
v_call: TRBV30
d_call: TRBD1
cdr3_nt: TGTGCCTGGAGTGTAGGGACAGGGTCAACTAATGAAAAACTGTTTTTT
cdr3_aa: CAWSVGTGSTNEKLFF

j_call: TRBJ1-1
clone_size: -
v_call: TRBV6-5
d_call: -
cdr3_nt: TGTGCCAGCGGCCCGGGGACTGAAGCTTTCTTT
cdr3_aa: CASGPGTEAFF

j_call: TRBJ2-7
clone_size: -
v_call: TRBV7-9
d_call: TRBD1
cdr3_nt: TGTGCCAGCAGCTTAGCGGGACAGCTTTCGTCCTACGAGCAGTACTTC
cdr3_aa: CASSLAGQLSSYEQYF

j_call: TRBJ2-7
clone_size: -
v_call: TRBV4-1
d_call: TRBD1
cdr3_nt: TGCGCCAGCAGCGAAGGGACAGGGGGTCCCTACGAGCAGTACTTC
cdr3_aa: CASSEGTGGPYEQYF

j_call: TRBJ2-2
clone_size: -
v_call: TRBV11-2
d_call: TRBD2
cdr3_nt: TGTGCCAGCAGCTTACGGGTAGCGGGGGGGCCAGTGAACACCGGGGAGCTGTTTTTT
cdr3_aa: CASSLRVAGGPVNTGELFF

j_call: TRBJ2-4
clone_size: -
v_call: TRBV24-1
d_call: -
cdr3_nt: TGTGCCACTTGGAGGGGATACCAAAACATTCAGTACTTC
cdr3_aa: CATWRGYQNIQYF

j_call: TRBJ1-1
clone_size: -
v_call: TRBV10-3
d_call: -
cdr3_nt: TGTGCCATCAGTGAGGGGGCTGTTGAAGCTTTCTTT
cdr3_aa: CAISEGAVEAFF

j_call: TRBJ2-7
clone_size: -
v_call: TRBV30
d_call: -
cdr3_nt: TGTGCCTGGAGTGGCGGATACTCCTACGAGCAGTACTTC
cdr3_aa: CAWSGGYSYEQYF

j_call: TRBJ2-3
clone_size: -
v_call: TRBV5-5
d_call: TRBD2
cdr3_nt: TGTGCCAGCAGCTCGACCGGGACTAGCGGCACAGATACGCAGTATTTT
cdr3_aa: CASSSTGTSGTDTQYF

j_call: TRBJ2-2
clone_size: once
v_call: TRBV28
d_call: TRBD1
cdr3_nt: TGTGCGGGAAGGGGGCAGGGGAACACCGGGGAGCTGTTTTTT
cdr3_aa: CAGRGQGNTGELFF

j_call: TRBJ1-4
clone_size: -
v_call: TRBV24-1
d_call: TRBD1
cdr3_nt: TGTGCCACCAGTGATCCCGGGGACAGGGGATATGAAAAACTGTTTTTT
cdr3_aa: CATSDPGDRGYEKLFF

j_call: TRBJ2-7
clone_size: -
v_call: TRBV6-5
d_call: -
cdr3_nt: TGTGCCAGCAGGCTCAGCCCCGAACCAGGGATCGAGCAGTACTTC
cdr3_aa: CASRLSPEPGIEQYF

j_call: TRBJ2-4
clone_size: -
v_call: TRBV28
d_call: -
cdr3_nt: TGTGCCTCAGGTCCCTTGGCCAAAAACATTCAGTACTTC
cdr3_aa: CASGPLAKNIQYF